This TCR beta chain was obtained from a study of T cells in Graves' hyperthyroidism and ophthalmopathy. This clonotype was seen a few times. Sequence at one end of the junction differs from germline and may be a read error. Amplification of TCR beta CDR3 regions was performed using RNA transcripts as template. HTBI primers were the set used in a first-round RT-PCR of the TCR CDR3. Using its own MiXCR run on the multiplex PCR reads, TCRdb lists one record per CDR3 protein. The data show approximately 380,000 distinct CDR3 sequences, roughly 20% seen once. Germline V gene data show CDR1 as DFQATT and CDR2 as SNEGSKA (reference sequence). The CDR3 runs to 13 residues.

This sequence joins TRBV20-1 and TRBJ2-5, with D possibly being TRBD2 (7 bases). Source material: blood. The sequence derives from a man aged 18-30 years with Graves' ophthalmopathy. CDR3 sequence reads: CSATTKGGGTRYF. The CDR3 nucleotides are TGCAGTGCTACTACCAAAGGGGGGGGGACCCGGTACTTC.